This is a list of T cell receptor beta chains from one sample in a study of T cell responses to AZD1222 COVID-19 vaccine. Libraries were prepared by immunoSEQ multiplex PCR; TCRdb keeps only in-frame clonotypes and omits some of them. In the table there are some 92,000 clones, roughly 88% of which are singletons. Sequencing was performed on peripheral blood, taken on day 0 of AZD1222 vaccination. These receptor sequences come from an adult in good health. The CDR3 runs from the conserved cysteine through the conserved F or W. Fields, in order: clone size, J gene, D gene, V gene, CDR3 DNA, CDR3 protein. The D gene is left open where the match is weak. Some rows have no size entry. The others give once, few or many, or a class for an expanded clone.

.,TRBJ2-7,.,TRBV13,TGTGCCAGCAGCCCACCACAGGGTTCCTACGAGCAGTACTTC,CASSPPQGSYEQYF
.,TRBJ2-1,.,TRBV19,TGTGCCAGTAGCACAGGGCGGATCCCCTACAATGAGCAGTTCTTC,CASSTGRIPYNEQFF
.,TRBJ2-7,TRBD2,TRBV9,TGTGCCAGCAGCCCCCGGACTAGCGGGTGGTACGAGCAGTACTTC,CASSPRTSGWYEQYF
.,TRBJ1-1,TRBD1,TRBV2,TGTGCCAGCAGTGGAAGGGACAGGGGGATGAATACTGAAGCTTTCTTT,CASSGRDRGMNTEAFF
.,TRBJ1-2,TRBD1,TRBV30,TGTGCCTGCCCGACCGGGACAGGGTACGGTGGCTACACCTTC,CACPTGTGYGGYTF
.,TRBJ2-7,.,TRBV18,TGTGCCAGCTCACCAGGCGGGATGTACGAGCAGTACTTC,CASSPGGMYEQYF
.,TRBJ2-1,TRBD2,TRBV10-3,TGTGCCATCGGAGGAAGCAGGGCGCGTGCGGGAGCGGATGAGCAGTTCTTC,CAIGGSRARAGADEQFF
.,TRBJ2-7,.,TRBV19,TGTGCCAGTTCCTGGAATGCCTACGAGCAGTACTTC,CASSWNAYEQYF
.,TRBJ2-3,.,TRBV7-2,TGTGCCAGCAGCTTTGGCGTCTTCCCAGATACGCAGTATTTT,CASSFGVFPDTQYF
.,TRBJ1-3,.,TRBV4-1,TGCGCCAGCAGCCAAGAAAGTCTGAGCTCTGGAAACACCATATATTTT,CASSQESLSSGNTIYF
.,TRBJ2-3,TRBD2,TRBV7-2,TGTGCCAGCAGCTTACTTACTGCTGCGGGAGGCACAGATACGCAGTATTTT,CASSLLTAAGGTDTQYF
.,TRBJ1-6,.,TRBV7-9,TGTGCCAGCAGCTTAGCGGGGGCGGTTAATTCACCCCTCCACTTT,CASSLAGAVNSPLHF
.,TRBJ2-3,.,TRBV10-3,TGTGCCATCAGTGAGCCCCTAGCTATCAACACAGATACGCAGTATTTT,CAISEPLAINTDTQYF
once,TRBJ1-1,TRBD1,TRBV28,TGTGCCAGCAGTTTACTCAGGGGGGCTTTCTTT,CASSLLRGAFF
few,TRBJ1-5,.,TRBV6-5,TGTGCCAGTGGACAGAACAATCAGCCCCAGCATTTT,CASGQNNQPQHF
.,TRBJ1-4,TRBD1,TRBV28,TGTGCCAGCGCCTCCGGGACAGGAGATGAAAAACTGTTTTTT,CASASGTGDEKLFF
.,TRBJ1-1,.,TRBV2,TGTGCTGGACCCCCGGGGGATGAAGCTTTCTTT,CAGPPGDEAFF
.,TRBJ1-3,.,TRBV7-6,TGTGCCAGCAGCTTAGATCCAGCCACTGGAAACACCATATATTTT,CASSLDPATGNTIYF
.,TRBJ2-2,TRBD2,TRBV28,TGTGCCAGCACCCTGGGGGGGTCCGGGGAGCTGTTTTTT,CASTLGGSGELFF
.,TRBJ1-1,.,TRBV19,TGTGCCAGTAGTAATATGGGCACTGAAGCTTTCTTT,CASSNMGTEAFF
once,TRBJ2-1,.,TRBV7-3,TGTGCCAGCAGCCCCTCCGCAGGGAATGAGCAGTTCTTC,CASSPSAGNEQFF